Listed below are T cell receptor beta chains from one sample, sequenced in a study of T cells in Graves' hyperthyroidism and ophthalmopathy. TCRdb redid the calling of the multiplex PCR reads with MiXCR, one entry per CDR3 protein. This table holds nearly 600,000 distinct CDR3 sequences, more than 13% found once. The sample taken for sequencing was blood. These TCRs come from a woman aged 18-29 years with Graves' ophthalmopathy. Each CDR3 is given without its conserved first and last residue.

J | V | CDR3
TRBJ1-4 | TRBV20-1 | SASEASATNEKLF
TRBJ2-7 | TRBV3-1 | ASSQDLDFRSYEQY
TRBJ2-1 | TRBV5-4 | ASSLEGSVPYNEQF
TRBJ2-6 | TRBV30 | AWKGTNSGANVLT
TRBJ1-2 | TRBV28 | ASRSPGVRGYT
TRBJ2-7 | TRBV3-1 | ASSQDSQLTGNYEQY
TRBJ2-7 | TRBV5-4 | ASSLAAGSIPRRSSYEQY
TRBJ2-7 | TRBV10-3 | ASGMPGLLSYEQY
TRBJ1-1 | TRBV27 | ASSPPGTGRVRAF
TRBJ2-7 | TRBV11-2 | ASRTLGSGGVLQY
TRBJ2-3 | TRBV9 | ASSGRVETDTQY
TRBJ2-5 | TRBV7-7 | ASSLGGPKQETQY
TRBJ2-3 | TRBV10-3 | AISEVLAGGTDTQY
TRBJ1-5 | TRBV18 | ASSKQGYEHQPQH
TRBJ2-2 | TRBV12-3/TRBV12-4 | ASSLTGGWAGELF
TRBJ2-7 | TRBV6-1 | ASSPRANLYEQY
TRBJ2-7 | TRBV12-3/TRBV12-4 | ASSLPPSYEQY
TRBJ2-1 | TRBV12-3/TRBV12-4 | ASSATGWRYYNEQF
TRBJ2-5 | TRBV18 | ASSPPGLAQETQY
TRBJ2-3 | TRBV7-6 | ASSRQTSGSLTDTQY
TRBJ2-3 | TRBV5-1 | ASSLALEQSTDTQY
TRBJ2-1 | TRBV19 | ATAGLAGGRNEQF
TRBJ2-3 | TRBV11-2 | ASSFGGLDTDTQY
TRBJ1-1 | TRBV12-3/TRBV12-4 | ASSLGFRGDYTEAF
TRBJ2-1 | TRBV10-3 | AISESPGTSGEQF
TRBJ2-2 | TRBV5-8 | ASSLEVAGKNTGELF
TRBJ1-2 | TRBV6-1 | ASTTVNYGYT
TRBJ2-6 | TRBV28 | ASRPGQGQAYSGANVLT
TRBJ2-1 | TRBV13 | ASSRRLVDEQF
TRBJ1-4 | TRBV30 | AWSKSGTGNEKLF
TRBJ2-2 | TRBV30 | AWSGGSGTGELF
TRBJ2-1 | TRBV2 | ASKSGRGLNYNEQF
TRBJ2-5 | TRBV11-3 | ASSSLEARQETQY
TRBJ2-3 | TRBV28 | ASSSNHHTQY
TRBJ1-1 | TRBV12-3/TRBV12-4 | ASSWVYTEAF
TRBJ2-7 | TRBV30 | AWSRGLESYEQY
TRBJ1-1 | TRBV6-1 | ASSYLGPREAF
TRBJ2-7 | TRBV2 | ASSHGGYEQY
TRBJ2-6 | TRBV11-2 | ASSPLDRGTNVLT
TRBJ1-6 | TRBV19 | ASSIEDRAVNSPLH
TRBJ2-7 | TRBV19 | ASSAADEQY
TRBJ2-1 | TRBV10-3 | AISDRDSTVYNEQF
TRBJ2-1 | TRBV9 | ASSVATREQLYNEQF
TRBJ2-7 | TRBV2 | ASRTPSSYEQY
TRBJ1-1 | TRBV25-1 | ASSTGPLAF
TRBJ2-6 | TRBV13 | ASRGERANSGANVLT